The clone carrying this TCR beta chain was found many times. The antigen remains undetermined. Specified time point: newly diagnosed GD, antithyroid drugs for less than 3 months. The TCR library was made from RNA that had been extracted from PBMCs in TRIzol. This record comes from a study of regulatory T cells in long-lasting Graves disease. Broader study findings: Persistent disease samples used TRBV28, TRBJ1-2 and TRBJ2-5 preferentially.

The CDR3 covers 18 residues. The germline V gene has CDR1 MDHEN and CDR2 SYDVKM. Trimming cost V 6 bases and J 0 bases, with 24 bases left between them. CDR3 regions were amplified by Arm-PCR using iRepertoire HTBI primers to build TCR beta libraries. In TCRdb, the multiplex PCR reads were re-called with MiXCR into one record per CDR3 protein. This sample yields over 350,000 distinct CDR3 sequences, of which approximately 14% are seen a single time; around a sixth belongs to the top ten. These same data were also listed under a study on T cells in Graves' hyperthyroidism and ophthalmopathy. That work contributes: Subjects aged 18 to 65 presented with newly diagnosed hyperthyroidism of less than 2 months' duration. HTBI primers were used for first-round RT-PCR of the TCR CDR3.

The J gene is TRBJ2-7, the V gene TRBV28, with TRBD1 as a possible D gene (6 bases). The specimen comprised peripheral blood mononuclear cells (PBMCs), sampled at new diagnosis, from a patient treated with antithyroid drugs. The TCR comes from a woman between 50 and 59 years old with Graves disease. CDR3 region: CASSLNYFSGTYSYEQYF. CDR3 coding DNA: TGTGCCAGCAGCCTTAATTATTTTTCCGGGACATACTCCTACGAGCAGTACTTC.